Listed below are T cell receptor beta chains from one sample, sequenced in a study of glioma-infiltrating T cells after dendritic cell vaccination. Sequenced by immunoSEQ multiplex PCR; TCRdb stores in-frame clones only, minus some. This table holds 75,000 to 85,000 clones, roughly 84% found once. Specimen: blood, collected after dendritic cell vaccination. The receptors were sampled from a human donor with glioblastoma. Each CDR3 is given with its conserved first and last residue.

j_call,v_call,cdr3_aa
TRBJ1-4,TRBV18,CASSPGTNEKLFF
TRBJ2-7,TRBV4-1,CASSLLGQGSYEQYF
TRBJ2-3,TRBV6-1,CASSPGLFEWDTQYF
TRBJ2-7,TRBV5-1,CASSLSPGPYEQYF
TRBJ2-7,TRBV5-1,CASSLGTGVSYEQYF
TRBJ1-5,TRBV30,CAWQDRRANQPQHF
TRBJ2-7,TRBV5-1,CASSWTGSNEQYF
TRBJ1-6,TRBV11-2,CASSLDGGDRGSPLHF
TRBJ1-1,TRBV5-1,CASSPQGNEAFF
TRBJ2-2,TRBV21-1,CASSETETGELFF
TRBJ1-2,TRBV19,CATNSGQGDGYTF
TRBJ2-2,TRBV30,CAQLAGVGTGELFF
TRBJ2-5,TRBV5-4,CASSDRGRGETQYF
TRBJ2-3,TRBV28,CASSLTAPSYPDTQYF
TRBJ2-1,TRBV7-9,CASSPTGEIINEQFF
TRBJ1-5,TRBV5-1,CASSPLPPGMSNQPQHF
TRBJ2-7,TRBV27,CASSFGQGIYEQYF
TRBJ2-3,TRBV4-2,CASSQEIQGLSTDTQYF
TRBJ2-4,TRBV7-9,CASSLEGLARYF
TRBJ2-1,TRBV5-6,CASSSRLAGAYNEQFF
TRBJ2-5,TRBV5-6,CASSLSQEETQYF
TRBJ1-1,TRBV5-6,CAGSPLLTGEYGEAFF
TRBJ2-7,TRBV5-4,CASSRTTGGADHEQYF
TRBJ1-2,TRBV19,CASSIDPGVGGYTF
TRBJ2-1,TRBV29-1,CSVVGGTGIYNEQFF
TRBJ2-1,TRBV18,CASSPGLAGGNEQFF
TRBJ2-7,TRBV7-2,CASSELATSSYEQYF
TRBJ2-1,TRBV19,CASSMGDPTYNEQFF
TRBJ2-7,TRBV7-9,CASSPREREGPFEQYF
TRBJ2-7,TRBV5-4,CASSLLADSYEQYF
TRBJ1-4,TRBV7-2,CASSLFGGTSGEKLFF
TRBJ2-7,TRBV6-1,CASSLFRWEGNEQYF
TRBJ2-7,TRBV7-9,CASSLERDYEQYF
TRBJ2-7,TRBV19,CATGTSSYEQYF
TRBJ2-5,TRBV7-2,CASSLFGTSAEVSETQYF
TRBJ1-6,TRBV28,CASTMGGIGSPLHF
TRBJ2-3,TRBV10-1,CASSESSTDTQYF
TRBJ2-1,TRBV10-3,CAISGLAGVNEQFF
TRBJ1-1,TRBV7-9,CASSLAEGPSTEAFF
TRBJ2-7,TRBV7-8,CASSLALQRPSYEQYF
TRBJ2-2,TRBV29-1,CSARLAGELFF
TRBJ1-4,TRBV11-2,CASSPLDSATNEKLFF
TRBJ2-7,TRBV7-9,CASSLAGRGGSYEQYF
TRBJ2-3,TRBV5-1,CASRPPSPSSTDTQYF
TRBJ1-2,TRBV10-3,CAISSPGRDYGYTF
TRBJ2-3,TRBV27,CASSPKPPGIRRTDTQYF
TRBJ2-1,TRBV5-1,CASSLETLPFDEQFF
TRBJ1-1,TRBV2,CASSLSDGGGDIAEAFF
TRBJ2-5,TRBV12-5,CASGLRGKETQYF
TRBJ2-7,TRBV5-1,CASSLGLAGRTHEQYF
TRBJ1-2,TRBV19,CASSILTTQERYGYTF
TRBJ1-2,TRBV11-3,CASSGATSINYGYTF
TRBJ1-1,TRBV5-6,CASSLLTGWGLNTEAFF
TRBJ2-7,TRBV7-6,CASSIHGTSVPEQYF
TRBJ2-7,TRBV28,CASIRAGASSEQYF
TRBJ1-2,TRBV6-1,CASSEGARGYTF
TRBJ2-7,TRBV7-2,CASRASGNYEQYF